Listed below are T cell receptor beta chains from one sample, sequenced in a study of blood T cells in healthy people across ages. Each CDR3 protein gets one entry after TCRdb re-called the 5' RACE reads with MiXCR. The sample shows more than 1 million distinct CDR3 sequences, 40% to 50% of them seen only once. The source material was blood. The receptors were sampled from a woman in her fifties or sixties in good health. CDR3s include the opening cysteine and the closing phenylalanine or tryptophan. D genes are given only for firm matches. Where a row states a size, it is once, few, many or the class of an expanded clone; other rows omit it.

clone size	V gene	D gene	J gene	CDR3 protein	CDR3 DNA
.	TRBV15	TRBD1	TRBJ2-7	CATRGRGTAIYEQYF	TGTGCCACCAGGGGTCGAGGGACAGCCATCTACGAGCAGTACTTC
many	TRBV5-1	.	TRBJ1-2	CASSPQGDGYTF	TGCGCCAGCAGCCCACAGGGTGATGGCTACACCTTC
.	TRBV7-9	.	TRBJ2-5	CASSLVQGRETQYF	TGTGCCAGCAGCTTAGTTCAGGGACGAGAGACCCAGTACTTC
few	TRBV7-9	.	TRBJ2-7	CASSWGGPNEQYF	TGTGCCAGCAGTTGGGGGGGCCCCAACGAGCAGTACTTC
few	TRBV10-3	TRBD2	TRBJ2-7	CAISVGTSARSSYEQYF	TGTGCCATCAGTGTTGGGACTAGCGCACGGAGCTCCTACGAGCAGTACTTC
.	TRBV28	.	TRBJ2-1	CASSQARVEQFF	TGTGCCAGCAGCCAAGCTAGGGTTGAGCAGTTCTTC
.	TRBV6-6	.	TRBJ2-1	CASSYGMGDEQFF	TGTGCCAGCAGTTATGGGATGGGGGATGAGCAGTTCTTC
.	TRBV28	TRBD1	TRBJ1-2	CASSLWNRGGGGYTF	TGTGCCAGCAGTTTATGGAACAGGGGAGGAGGTGGCTACACCTTC
few	TRBV6-1	TRBD1	TRBJ1-5	CASSVRTGQGKPQHF	TGTGCCAGCAGTGTACGGACGGGACAGGGGAAGCCCCAGCATTTT
.	TRBV29-1	.	TRBJ2-7	CSASDRFYEQYF	TGCAGCGCCTCGGACAGATTTTACGAGCAGTACTTC
.	TRBV6-5	.	TRBJ1-5	CASSYSGSGNQPQHF	TGTGCCAGCAGTTACTCAGGGTCAGGCAATCAGCCCCAGCATTTT
few	TRBV19	.	TRBJ1-2	CASSLAAGGNYGYTF	TGTGCCAGTAGTTTGGCAGCCGGAGGTAACTATGGCTACACCTTC
.	TRBV6-5	.	TRBJ1-2	CASRPSGQSYGYTF	TGTGCCAGCAGACCCTCCGGACAGTCTTATGGCTACACCTTC
.	TRBV28	.	TRBJ1-6	CASSPLRLSSYNSPLHF	TGTGCCAGCAGCCCCCTTCGGCTCAGCTCCTATAATTCACCCCTCCACTTT
.	TRBV14	.	TRBJ2-7	CASSQWPGNYEQYF	TGTGCCAGCAGCCAATGGCCAGGTAACTACGAGCAGTACTTC
few	TRBV7-2	.	TRBJ2-7	CASSPQPLFYEQYF	TGTGCCAGCAGCCCTCAGCCACTATTCTACGAGCAGTACTTC
once	TRBV25-1	.	TRBJ2-3	CASSEWANGSADTQYF	TGTGCCAGCAGTGAATGGGCTAACGGGAGTGCAGATACGCAGTATTTT
.	TRBV3-1	.	TRBJ2-7	CASSQDHGNEQYF	TGTGCCAGCAGCCAAGATCACGGAAATGAGCAGTACTTC
.	TRBV6-5	.	TRBJ1-1	CASSYGPGKRTEAFF	TGTGCCAGCAGTTACGGTCCGGGGAAGCGCACTGAAGCTTTCTTT
few	TRBV7-2	.	TRBJ2-7	CASSWGRRSYEQYF	TGTGCCAGCAGCTGGGGACGCCGAAGCTACGAGCAGTACTTC
.	TRBV12-3/TRBV12-4	TRBD2	TRBJ2-5	CASSFSGTSRKETQYF	TGTGCCAGCAGTTTCAGCGGGACTAGCAGGAAAGAGACCCAGTACTTC
.	TRBV28	TRBD1	TRBJ2-7	CASSFSQGSSYEQYF	TGTGCCAGCAGTTTCTCACAGGGGAGTTCCTACGAGCAGTACTTC
.	TRBV7-2	.	TRBJ2-5	CASSLEGGGGETQYF	TGTGCCAGCAGCTTAGAGGGGGGCGGAGGAGAGACCCAGTACTTC
.	TRBV27	.	TRBJ1-6	CASSMARTAYSYSPLHF	TGTGCCAGCAGTATGGCCCGGACAGCATACTCTTATTCACCCCTCCACTTT
.	TRBV20-1	.	TRBJ2-1	CSVKGPPGQFF	TGCAGTGTTAAAGGGCCCCCGGGGCAGTTCTTC
.	TRBV28	TRBD1	TRBJ2-5	CASRDRGTRETQYF	TGTGCCAGCAGGGACAGGGGTACGAGGGAGACCCAGTACTTC
.	TRBV27	.	TRBJ2-1	CASSLQGSPNEQFF	TGTGCCAGCAGTTTACAGGGATCGCCCAATGAGCAGTTCTTC
.	TRBV7-9	.	TRBJ2-1	CASSKGTPEQFF	TGTGCCAGCAGCAAAGGGACACCCGAGCAGTTCTTC
.	TRBV9	TRBD1	TRBJ2-1	CASSPWTGNNEQFF	TGTGCCAGCAGCCCATGGACAGGGAACAATGAGCAGTTCTTC
.	TRBV2	TRBD2	TRBJ2-5	CASSGGLAGRGWEQYF	TGTGCCAGCAGTGGTGGGCTAGCGGGACGTGGTTGGGAGCAGTACTTC
few	TRBV28	.	TRBJ1-4	CASSLSEANEKLFF	TGTGCCAGCAGTTTATCAGAGGCCAATGAAAAACTGTTTTTT
.	TRBV10-1	.	TRBJ2-3	CASSESPQLTDTQYF	TGCGCCAGCAGTGAGTCCCCACAGCTCACAGATACGCAGTATTTT
.	TRBV29-1	.	TRBJ1-4	CSVGRDLSEKLFF	TGCAGCGTTGGAAGGGACCTAAGTGAAAAACTGTTTTTT
.	TRBV7-9	.	TRBJ2-5	CASNLEMGRQETQYF	TGTGCCAGCAACTTAGAAATGGGCAGACAAGAGACCCAGTACTTC
.	TRBV10-1	TRBD2	TRBJ2-3	CASSELAGGGTDTQYF	TGCGCCAGCAGTGAGCTAGCGGGAGGTGGCACAGATACGCAGTATTTT
few	TRBV15	TRBD2	TRBJ2-1	CATSGPRGLAVYNEQFF	TGTGCCACCAGCGGGCCTAGGGGACTAGCGGTTTACAATGAGCAGTTCTTC
few	TRBV3-1	TRBD2	TRBJ2-6	CASSPWSGRSGANVLTF	TGTGCCAGCAGCCCATGGAGCGGGAGGTCTGGGGCCAACGTCCTGACTTTC